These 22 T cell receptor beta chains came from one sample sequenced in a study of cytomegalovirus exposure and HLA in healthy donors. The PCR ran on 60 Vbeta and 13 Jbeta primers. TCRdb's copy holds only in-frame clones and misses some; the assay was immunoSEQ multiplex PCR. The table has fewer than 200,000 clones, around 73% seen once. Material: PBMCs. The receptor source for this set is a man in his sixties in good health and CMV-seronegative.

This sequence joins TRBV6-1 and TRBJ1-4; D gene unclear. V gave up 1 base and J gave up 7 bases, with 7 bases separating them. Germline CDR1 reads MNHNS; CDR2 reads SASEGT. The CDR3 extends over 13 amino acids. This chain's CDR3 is CASSEVSLEKLFF. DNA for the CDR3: TGTGCCAGCAGTGAAGTGAGTCTTGAAAAACTGTTTTTT.

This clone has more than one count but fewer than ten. The CDR3 loop is CASSSETGADTQYF. CDR3 nucleotides: TGTGCCAGCAGCTCCGAAACAGGGGCAGATACGCAGTATTTT. The chain uses TRBV5-5 and TRBJ2-3; 7 bases match TRBD1. The CDR3 spans 14 residues. The V and J ends lost 3 bases and 4 bases, in that order; junction bases with no gene match: 5. CDR1 SGHKS and CDR2 YYEKEE come from the germline V gene (reference sequence).

The DNA for the CDR3 is TGTGCCACCAGCAGAGATTCTCGCGAGCAGTACTTC. It yields the protein CATSRDSREQYF. The rearrangement links TRBV15 to TRBJ2-7; D gene unclear. The CDR3 sequence is 12 residues long. V lost 0 bases, J lost 6 bases, and 6 bases lay in between. Per germline, CDR1 LNHNV and CDR2 YYDKDF (reference sequence).

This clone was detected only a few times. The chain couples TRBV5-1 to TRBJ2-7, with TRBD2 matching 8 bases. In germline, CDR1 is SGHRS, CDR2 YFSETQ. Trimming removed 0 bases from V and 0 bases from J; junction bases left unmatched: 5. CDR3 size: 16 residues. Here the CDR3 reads CASSLEAGTSSYEQYF. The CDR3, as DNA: TGCGCCAGCAGCTTGGAGGCCGGGACTAGCTCCTACGAGCAGTACTTC.

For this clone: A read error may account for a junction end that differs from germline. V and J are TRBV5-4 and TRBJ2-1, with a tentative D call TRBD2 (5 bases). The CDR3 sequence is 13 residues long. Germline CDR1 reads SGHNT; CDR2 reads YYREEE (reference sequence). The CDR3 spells CASRLGVDNEQFF. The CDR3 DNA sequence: TGTGCCAGCAGGTTGGGAGTAGACAATGAGCAGTTCTTC.

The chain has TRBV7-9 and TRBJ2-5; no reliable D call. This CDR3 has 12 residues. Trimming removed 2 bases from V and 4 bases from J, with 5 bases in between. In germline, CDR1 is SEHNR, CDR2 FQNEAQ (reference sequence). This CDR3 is CASSLPGETQYF. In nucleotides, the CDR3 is TGTGCCAGCAGCTTACCGGGAGAGACCCAGTACTTC. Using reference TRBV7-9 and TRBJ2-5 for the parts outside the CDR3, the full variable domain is DTGVSQNPRHKITKRGQNVTFRCDPISEHNRLYWYRQTLGQGPEFLTYFQNEAQLEKSRLLSDRFSAERPKGSFSTLEIQRTEQGDSAMYLCASSLPGETQYFGPGTRLLVL.

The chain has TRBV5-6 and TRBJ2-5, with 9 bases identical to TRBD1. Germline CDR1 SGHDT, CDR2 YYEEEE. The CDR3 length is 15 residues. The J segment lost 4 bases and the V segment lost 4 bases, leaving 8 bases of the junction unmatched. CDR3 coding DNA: TGTGCCAGCAGCGTCTACCGGGACAGGGTAGAGACCCAGTACTTC. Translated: CASSVYRDRVETQYF.

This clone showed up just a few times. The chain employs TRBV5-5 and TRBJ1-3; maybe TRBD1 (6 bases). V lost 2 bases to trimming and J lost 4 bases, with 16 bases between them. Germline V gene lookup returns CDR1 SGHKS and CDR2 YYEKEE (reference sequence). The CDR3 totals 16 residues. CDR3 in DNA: TGTGCCAGCAGCTTAATCGCAGGGGCGTACGGAAACACCATATATTTT. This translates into CASSLIAGAYGNTIYF.

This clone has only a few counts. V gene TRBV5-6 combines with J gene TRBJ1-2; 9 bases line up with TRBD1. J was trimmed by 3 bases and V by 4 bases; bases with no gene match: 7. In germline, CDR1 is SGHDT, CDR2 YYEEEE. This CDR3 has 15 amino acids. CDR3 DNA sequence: TGTGCCAGCAGCGAGGGGACAGGGAAGTACTATGGCTACACCTTC. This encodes CASSEGTGKYYGYTF. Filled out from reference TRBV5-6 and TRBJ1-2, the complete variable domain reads DAGVTQSPTHLIKTRGQQVTLRCSPKSGHDTVSWYQQALGQGPQFIFQYYEEEERQRGNFPDRFSGHQFPNYSSELNVNALLLGDSALYLCASSEGTGKYYGYTFGSGTRLTVV.

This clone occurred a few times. In DNA form, the CDR3 reads TGTGCCAGCAGCACTCGAGGTCCAGATACGCAGTATTTT. Translation: CASSTRGPDTQYF. The chain employs TRBV4-2 and TRBJ2-3; D remains ambiguous. Per the germline V gene, CDR1 is LGHNA and CDR2 is YNFKEQ. The CDR3 contains 13 residues. V dropped 5 bases and J dropped 4 bases, with 10 bases sitting between them.

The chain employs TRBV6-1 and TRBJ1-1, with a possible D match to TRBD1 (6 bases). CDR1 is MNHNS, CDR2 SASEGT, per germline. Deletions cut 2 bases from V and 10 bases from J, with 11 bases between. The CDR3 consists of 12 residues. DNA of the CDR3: TGTGCCAGCAGTGAAATGGGGGGGGCAGCTTTCTTT. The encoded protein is CASSEMGGAAFF.

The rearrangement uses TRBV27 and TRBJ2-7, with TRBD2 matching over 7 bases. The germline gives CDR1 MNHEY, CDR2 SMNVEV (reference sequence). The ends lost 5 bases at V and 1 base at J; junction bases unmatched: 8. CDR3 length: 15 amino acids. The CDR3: CASSVLAGVSYEQYF. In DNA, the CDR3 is TGTGCCAGCAGTGTATTAGCGGGCGTATCCTACGAGCAGTACTTC.

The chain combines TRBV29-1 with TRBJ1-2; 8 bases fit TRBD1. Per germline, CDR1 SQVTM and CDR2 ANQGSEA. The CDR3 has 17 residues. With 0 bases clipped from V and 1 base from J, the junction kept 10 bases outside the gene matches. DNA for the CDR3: TGCAGCGTTGAAGATTCGGCAGGGGGCGGACTTAACTATGGCTACACCTTC. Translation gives CSVEDSAGGGLNYGYTF.

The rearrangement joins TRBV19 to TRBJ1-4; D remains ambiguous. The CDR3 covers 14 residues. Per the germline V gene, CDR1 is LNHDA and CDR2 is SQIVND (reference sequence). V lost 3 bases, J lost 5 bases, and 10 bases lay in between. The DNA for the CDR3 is TGTGCCAGTAGTATTCGTCAGATCAATGAAAAACTGTTTTTT. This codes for CASSIRQINEKLFF.

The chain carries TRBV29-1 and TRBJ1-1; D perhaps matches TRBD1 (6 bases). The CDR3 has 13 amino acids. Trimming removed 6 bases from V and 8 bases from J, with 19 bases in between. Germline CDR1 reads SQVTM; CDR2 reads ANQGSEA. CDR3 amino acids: CSVGQLEGGEAFF. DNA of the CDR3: TGCAGCGTCGGACAGTTGGAAGGCGGGGAAGCTTTCTTT. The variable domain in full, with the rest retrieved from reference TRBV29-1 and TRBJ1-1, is SAVISQKPSRDICQRGTSLTIQCQVDSQVTMMFWYRQQPGQSLTLIATANQGSEATYESGFVIDKFPISRPNLTFSTLTVSNMSPEDSSIYLCSVGQLEGGEAFFGQGTRLTVV.

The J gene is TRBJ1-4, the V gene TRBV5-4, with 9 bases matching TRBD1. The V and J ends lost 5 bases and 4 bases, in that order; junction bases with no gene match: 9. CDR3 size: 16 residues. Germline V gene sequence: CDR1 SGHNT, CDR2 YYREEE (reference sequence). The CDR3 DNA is TGTGCCAGCAGTTCCGGAGGGACAGGGTTTAATGAAAAACTGTTTTTT. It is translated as CASSSGGTGFNEKLFF.

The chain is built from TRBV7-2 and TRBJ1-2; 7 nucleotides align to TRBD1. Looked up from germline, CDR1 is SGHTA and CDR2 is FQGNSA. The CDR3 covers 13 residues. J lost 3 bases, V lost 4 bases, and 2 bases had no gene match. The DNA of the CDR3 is TGTGCCAGCAGCTCCGGGACAGACTATGGCTACACCTTC. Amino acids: CASSSGTDYGYTF.

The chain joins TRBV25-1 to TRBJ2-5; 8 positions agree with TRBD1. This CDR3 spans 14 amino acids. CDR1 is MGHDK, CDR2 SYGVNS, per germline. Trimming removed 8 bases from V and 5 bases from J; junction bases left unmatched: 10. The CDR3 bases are TGTGCCAGCTCGGACAGGGACGGCAAGGAGACCCAGTACTTC. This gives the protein CASSDRDGKETQYF.

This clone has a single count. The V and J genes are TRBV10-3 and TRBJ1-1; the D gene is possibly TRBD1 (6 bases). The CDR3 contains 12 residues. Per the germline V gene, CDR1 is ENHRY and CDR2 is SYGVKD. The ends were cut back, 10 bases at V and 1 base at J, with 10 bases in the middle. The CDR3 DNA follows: TGTGCCACGAAGACAGGGAACACTGAAGCTTTCTTT. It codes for CATKTGNTEAFF.

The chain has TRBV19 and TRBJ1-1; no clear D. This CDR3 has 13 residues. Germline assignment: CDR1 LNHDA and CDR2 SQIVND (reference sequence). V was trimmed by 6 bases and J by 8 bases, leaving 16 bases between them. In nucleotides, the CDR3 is TGTGCCAGTAGCACCACCAAGACACCAGAAGCTTTCTTT. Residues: CASSTTKTPEAFF.

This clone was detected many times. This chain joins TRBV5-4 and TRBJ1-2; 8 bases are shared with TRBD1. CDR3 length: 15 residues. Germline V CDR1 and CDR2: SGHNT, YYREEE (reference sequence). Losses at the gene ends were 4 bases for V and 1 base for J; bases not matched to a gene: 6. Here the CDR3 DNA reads TGTGCCAGCAGCCAAGGACAGGGCCTTAACTATGGCTACACCTTC. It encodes CASSQGQGLNYGYTF.

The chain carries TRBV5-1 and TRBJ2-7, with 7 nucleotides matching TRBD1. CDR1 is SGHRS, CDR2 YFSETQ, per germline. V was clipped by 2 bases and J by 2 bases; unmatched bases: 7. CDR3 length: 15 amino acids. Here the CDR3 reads CASSFLGQNAYEQYF. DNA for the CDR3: TGCGCCAGCAGCTTTTTGGGACAGAATGCCTACGAGCAGTACTTC.